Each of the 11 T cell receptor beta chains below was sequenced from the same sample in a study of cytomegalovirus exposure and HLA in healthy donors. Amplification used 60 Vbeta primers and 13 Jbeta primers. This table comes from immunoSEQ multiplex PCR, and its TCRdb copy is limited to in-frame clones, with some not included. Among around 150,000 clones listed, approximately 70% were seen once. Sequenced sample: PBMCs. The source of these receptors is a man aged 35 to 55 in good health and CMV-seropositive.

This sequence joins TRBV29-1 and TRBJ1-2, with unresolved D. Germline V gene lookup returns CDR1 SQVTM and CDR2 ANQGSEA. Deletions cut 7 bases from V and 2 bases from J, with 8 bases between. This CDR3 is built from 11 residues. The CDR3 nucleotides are TGCAGCGCACCGACAAACTATGGCTACACCTTC. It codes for CSAPTNYGYTF.

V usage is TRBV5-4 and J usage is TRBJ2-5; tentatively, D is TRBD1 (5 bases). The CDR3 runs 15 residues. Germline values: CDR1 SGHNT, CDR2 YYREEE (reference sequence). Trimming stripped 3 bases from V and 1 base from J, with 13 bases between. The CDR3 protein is CASSSELTVQETQYF. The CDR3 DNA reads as TGTGCCAGCAGCTCTGAATTGACAGTCCAAGAGACCCAGTACTTC.

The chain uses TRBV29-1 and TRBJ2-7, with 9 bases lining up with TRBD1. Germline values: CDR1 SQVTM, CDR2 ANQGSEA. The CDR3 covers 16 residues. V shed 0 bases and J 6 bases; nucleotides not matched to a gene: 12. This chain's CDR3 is CSVEDSPGQGDREQYF. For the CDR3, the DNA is TGCAGCGTTGAAGACTCGCCGGGACAGGGAGATCGCGAGCAGTACTTC.

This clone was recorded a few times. As DNA, the CDR3 is TGTGCCAGCAGTGAGGTGGGGGGAACCTACAATGAGCAGTTCTTC. It yields the protein CASSEVGGTYNEQFF. This chain uses TRBV6-4 with TRBJ2-1; tentative D call: TRBD2 (6 bases). Trimming removed 3 bases at V and 2 bases at J, with 11 bases between. The germline CDR1 and CDR2 sequences are MRHNA and SNTAGT. CDR3 length: 15 residues.

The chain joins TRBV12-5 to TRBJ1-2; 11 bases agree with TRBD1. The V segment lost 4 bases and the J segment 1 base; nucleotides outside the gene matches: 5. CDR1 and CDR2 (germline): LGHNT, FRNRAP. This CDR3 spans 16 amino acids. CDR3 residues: CASGSRTGGRNYGYTF. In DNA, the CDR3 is TGTGCTAGTGGTTCAAGGACAGGGGGCCGTAACTATGGCTACACCTTC. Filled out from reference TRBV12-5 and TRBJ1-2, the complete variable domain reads DARVTQTPRHKVTEMGQEVTMRCQPILGHNTVFWYRQTMMQGLELLAYFRNRAPLDDSGMPKDRFSAEMPDATLATLKIQPSEPRDSAVYFCASGSRTGGRNYGYTFGSGTRLTVV.

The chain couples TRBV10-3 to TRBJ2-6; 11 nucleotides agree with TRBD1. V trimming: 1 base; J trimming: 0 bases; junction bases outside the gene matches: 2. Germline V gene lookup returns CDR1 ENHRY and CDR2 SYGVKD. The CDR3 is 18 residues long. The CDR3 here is CAISELGTGGSGANVLTF. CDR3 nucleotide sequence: TGTGCCATCAGTGAGTTAGGGACAGGGGGCTCTGGGGCCAACGTCCTGACTTTC.

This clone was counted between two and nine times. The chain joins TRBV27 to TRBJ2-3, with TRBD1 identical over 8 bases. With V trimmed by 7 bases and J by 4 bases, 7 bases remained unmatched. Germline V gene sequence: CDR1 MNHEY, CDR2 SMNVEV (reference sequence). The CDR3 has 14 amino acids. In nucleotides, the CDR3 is TGTGCCAGCAACGCGGACAGGGCCTCAGATACGCAGTATTTT. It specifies CASNADRASDTQYF.

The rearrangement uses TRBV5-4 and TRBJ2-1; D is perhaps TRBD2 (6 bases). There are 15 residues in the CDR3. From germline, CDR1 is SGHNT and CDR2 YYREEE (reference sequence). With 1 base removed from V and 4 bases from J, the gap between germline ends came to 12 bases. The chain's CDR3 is CASSLRRGSYNEQFF. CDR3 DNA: TGTGCCAGCAGCTTGAGGCGGGGCTCTTACAATGAGCAGTTCTTC. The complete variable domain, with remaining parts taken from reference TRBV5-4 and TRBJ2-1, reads ETGVTQSPTHLIKTRGQQVTLRCSSQSGHNTVSWYQQALGQGPQFIFQYYREEENGRGNFPPRFSGLQFPNYSSELNVNALELDDSALYLCASSLRRGSYNEQFFGPGTRLTVL.

This CDR3 is CATTQGPAGNQPQHF. The CDR3 nucleotides are TGTGCCACCACGCAGGGCCCGGCAGGCAATCAGCCCCAGCATTTT. This rearrangement joins TRBV9 to TRBJ1-5, with TRBD1 as a possible D gene (5 bases). CDR1 and CDR2 (germline): SGDLS, YYNGEE. The CDR3 loop spans 15 amino acids. The germline V and J ends were trimmed by 9 bases and 2 bases, with 18 bases remaining between them. Combining the CDR3 with reference TRBV9 and TRBJ1-5 gives the whole variable domain DSGVTQTPKHLITATGQRVTLRCSPRSGDLSVYWYQQSLDQGLQFLIQYYNGEERAKGNILERFSAQQFPDLHSELNLSSLELGDSALYFCATTQGPAGNQPQHFGDGTRLSIL.

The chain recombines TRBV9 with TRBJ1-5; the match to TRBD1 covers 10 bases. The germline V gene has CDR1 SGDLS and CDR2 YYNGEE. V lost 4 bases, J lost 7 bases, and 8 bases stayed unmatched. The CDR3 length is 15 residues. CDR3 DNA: TGTGCCAGCAGCCCCCTAGACAGGGGGCCCCAGCCCCAGCATTTT. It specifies CASSPLDRGPQPQHF.

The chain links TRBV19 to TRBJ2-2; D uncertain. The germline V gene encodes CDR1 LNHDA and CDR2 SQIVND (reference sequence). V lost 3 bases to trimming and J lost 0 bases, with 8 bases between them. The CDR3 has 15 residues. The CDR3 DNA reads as TGTGCCAGTAGTATTCAGCTAGCGAACACCGGGGAGCTGTTTTTT. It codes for CASSIQLANTGELFF.